The rows below give T cell receptor beta chains drawn from one sample of a study of radiotherapy plus CTLA-4 blockade in lung cancer. Measured with immunoSEQ multiplex PCR; TCRdb has only the in-frame clones, and not every one. The data show around 42,000 clones, about 63% seen once. The sequences come from peripheral blood, collected from a patient treated with radiotherapy plus ipilimumab. These receptors were taken from a human donor with non-small cell lung cancer who had a partial response to radiotherapy plus ipilimumab. Both conserved end residues are part of each CDR3. The order of the fields is J gene, clone size, D gene, V gene, CDR3 protein, CDR3 DNA. The D gene is left open where the match is weak. Only part of the rows carry a size: once, few, many, or a class if the clone is expanded.

TRBJ1-6 - - TRBV4-3 CASSQGAQGNNSPLHF TGCGCCAGCAGCCAAGGGGCACAGGGAAATAATTCCCCCCTCCACTTT
TRBJ1-1 - TRBD1 TRBV29-1 CSVEPTGSGTEAFF TGCAGCGTTGAGCCGACAGGGTCGGGCACTGAAGCTTTCTTT
TRBJ1-6 - TRBD1 TRBV9 CASSVAKGQGVGASPLHF TGTGCCAGCAGCGTAGCTAAGGGACAGGGGGTCGGAGCTTCACCCCTCCACTTT
TRBJ2-6 - - TRBV7-6 CASSLGRGSGANVLTF TGTGCCAGCAGCTTAGGTCGGGGCTCTGGGGCCAACGTCCTGACTTTC
TRBJ1-1 - - TRBV5-6 CASSYLGGAGTEAFF TGTGCCAGCAGCTATCTGGGGGGGGCTGGCACTGAAGCTTTCTTT
TRBJ1-1 - - TRBV19 CASSIGASSLATEAFF TGTGCCAGTAGTATAGGGGCGTCGAGTCTGGCCACTGAAGCTTTCTTT
TRBJ2-7 - - TRBV4-2 CASSQDRDGTYEQYF TGTGCCAGCAGCCAAGATCGGGATGGGACCTACGAGCAGTACTTC
TRBJ1-1 few - TRBV14 CASSQVLPEAFF TGTGCCAGCAGCCAAGTCCTACCTGAAGCTTTCTTT
TRBJ1-3 - - TRBV7-6 CASSSPLGPSGNTIYF TGTGCCAGCAGCTCCCCCTTGGGCCCCTCTGGAAACACCATATATTTT
TRBJ2-1 - TRBD1 TRBV6-5 CASSQWTGMGDEQFF TGTGCCAGCAGTCAATGGACAGGGATGGGTGATGAGCAGTTCTTC
TRBJ2-5 few - TRBV7-9 CASQGQETQYF TGTGCCAGCCAGGGGCAAGAGACCCAGTACTTC
TRBJ2-1 - - TRBV18 CASSPPGFPAEAEQFF TGTGCCAGCTCACCCCCCGGGTTCCCCGCCGAGGCTGAGCAGTTCTTC
TRBJ2-7 - TRBD2 TRBV30 CAWSSGLAPNEQYF TGTGCCTGGAGTTCCGGACTAGCCCCTAACGAGCAGTACTTC
TRBJ2-2 - TRBD1 TRBV30 CACQDRGTGELFF TGTGCCTGTCAGGACAGGGGCACCGGGGAGCTGTTTTTT
TRBJ1-5 - - TRBV7-2 CASSQSAGVNQPQHF TGTGCCAGCAGCCAATCAGCCGGGGTCAATCAGCCCCAGCATTTT
TRBJ1-2 - TRBD1 TRBV4-2 CASSRTGDGYGYTF TGTGCCAGCAGTCGGACAGGGGATGGCTATGGCTACACCTTC
TRBJ1-2 - TRBD1 TRBV6-1 CASREQQGAGYGYTF TGTGCCAGCAGAGAACAACAGGGGGCAGGCTATGGCTACACCTTC
TRBJ1-5 - - TRBV27 CASRYRYSNQPQHF TGTGCCAGCAGATACAGATATAGCAATCAGCCCCAGCATTTT
TRBJ1-1 once - TRBV6-1 CASSLQVMNTEAFF TGCGCCAGCTCTCTTCAGGTCATGAACACTGAAGCTTTCTTT
TRBJ1-1 - - TRBV6-1 CASSSRAANTEAFF TGTGCCAGCAGTTCCCGTGCGGCGAACACTGAAGCTTTCTTT
TRBJ1-2 - - TRBV29-1 CSVADRFSGGYTF TGCAGCGTGGCAGACAGGTTCTCCGGTGGCTACACCTTC
TRBJ2-1 - TRBD1 TRBV7-6 CASSSAGTGNEQFF TGTGCCAGCAGCTCGGCTGGGACAGGGAATGAGCAGTTCTTC
TRBJ2-1 - TRBD2 TRBV11-2 CASSPWTSGGAKQFF TGTGCCAGCAGCCCCTGGACTAGCGGGGGGGCAAAGCAGTTCTTC
TRBJ2-7 - - TRBV2 CASSPSGLGYEQYF TGTGCCAGCAGCCCCTCAGGATTAGGCTACGAGCAGTACTTC
TRBJ1-2 - - TRBV5-4 CASSLVGGYGYTF TGTGCCAGCAGCTTGGTAGGGGGATATGGCTACACCTTC
TRBJ2-1 - - TRBV9 CASSGSGSNDYNEQFF TGTGCCAGCAGCGGCAGCGGGTCCAACGACTACAATGAGCAGTTCTTC
TRBJ2-1 - TRBD2 TRBV2 CATGLAGLREQFF TGTGCCACGGGACTAGCGGGGCTTAGGGAGCAGTTCTTC
TRBJ2-7 once - TRBV7-8 CASSFIRGTYEQYF TGTGCCAGCAGCTTTATTAGAGGCACCTACGAGCAGTACTTC
TRBJ1-1 few TRBD1 TRBV9 CASSGRQGDWTEAFF TGTGCCAGCAGCGGACGACAGGGGGATTGGACTGAAGCTTTCTTT
TRBJ2-7 - TRBD1 TRBV4-1 CASSPRDSQRLTYEQYF TGCGCCAGCAGCCCCCGGGACAGCCAACGCCTAACCTACGAGCAGTACTTC
TRBJ1-2 few TRBD1 TRBV5-5 CASSSRGNYGYTF TGTGCCAGCAGCTCCAGGGGGAACTATGGCTACACCTTC
TRBJ2-5 - - TRBV2 CASIPEEVTDQETQYF TGTGCCAGCATTCCTGAGGAGGTAACGGACCAAGAGACCCAGTACTTC
TRBJ1-3 - - TRBV6-5 CASRPRTGDTIYF TGTGCCAGCAGACCCCGTACCGGGGACACCATATATTTT
TRBJ1-1 once - TRBV2 CASSRADNPRAFF TGTGCCAGCAGTCGAGCCGACAATCCACGAGCTTTCTTT
TRBJ2-7 once - TRBV14 CASSQEMLWVAKSYEQYF TGTGCCAGCAGCCAAGAGATGTTGTGGGTAGCCAAGTCCTACGAGCAGTACTTC
TRBJ2-7 - TRBD1 TRBV11-1 CASVATGVTYEQYF TGTGCCAGCGTGGCGACAGGGGTTACCTACGAGCAGTACTTC
TRBJ2-3 many - TRBV28 CASSTGEVKDTQYF TGTGCCAGCAGTACAGGGGAGGTAAAAGATACGCAGTATTTT
TRBJ1-2 - - TRBV19 CASTLRGLTASLLYGYTF TGTGCCAGTACCCTCAGGGGCCTAACGGCCTCCCTTTTATATGGCTACACCTTC